This is a list of T cell receptor beta chains from one sample in a study of cytomegalovirus exposure and HLA in healthy donors. TCRdb's table, derived via immunoSEQ multiplex PCR, lists solely in-frame clones and lacks some. The profile covers 65,000 or so clones, with 92% appearing a single time and 1% to 1.5% taken by the ten largest. The sample comprised PBMCs. These receptors all stem from a woman younger than 30 in good health and CMV-seronegative. CDR3s include the opening cysteine and the closing phenylalanine or tryptophan. Each record gives: CDR3 length, J gene, V gene, CDR3 protein.

14	TRBJ2-7	TRBV5-6	CASSFGTSGYEQYF
16	TRBJ1-3	TRBV11-2	CASSLGLPPGRNTIYF
14	TRBJ2-2	TRBV27	CASSLLGGGGELFF
16	TRBJ1-2	TRBV4-1	CASSQPGTGDRYGYTF
15	TRBJ1-5	TRBV6-5	CASGRDRGGNQPQHF
15	TRBJ2-7	TRBV4-1	CASSPPGGGAREQYF
14	TRBJ1-1	TRBV5-1	CASSPGQGATEAFF
14	TRBJ1-5	TRBV19	CASSDTPKGRAQHF
18	TRBJ2-7	TRBV19	CASSNAGGPSWSSYEQYF
16	TRBJ2-3	TRBV7-7	CASSLVYKGGTDTQYF
17	TRBJ1-5	TRBV25-1	CAILDSRGKIGNQPQHF
18	TRBJ1-2	TRBV19	CASTAEPDRGHPLYGYTF
14	TRBJ1-1	TRBV5-5	CASSVGGGSTEAFF
14	TRBJ1-1	TRBV5-1	CASSLTAGNTEAFF
18	TRBJ2-5	TRBV27	CASSPRVGTSGKGETQYF
15	TRBJ2-7	TRBV28	CASSQRTSGTYEQYF
12	TRBJ1-6	TRBV6-5	CASRTGDSPLHF
13	TRBJ2-7	TRBV5-1	CASSSDLSREQYF
12	TRBJ2-5	TRBV2	CASSRGLETQYF
14	TRBJ2-1	TRBV7-9	CASRPLKVRGEQFF
13	TRBJ1-2	TRBV11-2	CASSSPREYGYTF
15	TRBJ1-2	TRBV7-9	CASSLAGQGAIGYTF
14	TRBJ2-3	TRBV11-3	CASSYGRATDTQYF
13	TRBJ1-5	TRBV30	CAWSRQTDQPQHF
14	TRBJ1-2	TRBV11-2	CASSLDGRGKGYTF
15	TRBJ2-7	TRBV15	CATSREAGSSYEQYF
14	TRBJ1-2	TRBV18	CASSPIYDRGGYTF
15	TRBJ1-1	TRBV13	CASSLVSSGSREAFF
14	TRBJ2-7	TRBV28	CASSFWDRGHEQYF
15	TRBJ2-5	TRBV2	CASRITSGRRETQYF
16	TRBJ2-2	TRBV5-1	CASSLDAVSGTGELFF
17	TRBJ2-3	TRBV2	CASSEALGETYTDTQYF
13	TRBJ2-7	TRBV27	CASRQGGPYEQYF
14	TRBJ2-3	TRBV5-1	CASSSGLAGVIKYF
16	TRBJ2-5	TRBV11-2	CASSLGSGSLQETQYF
14	TRBJ2-2	TRBV6-1	CASRSTGATGELFF
13	TRBJ2-5	TRBV11-3	CASSSGGWETQYF